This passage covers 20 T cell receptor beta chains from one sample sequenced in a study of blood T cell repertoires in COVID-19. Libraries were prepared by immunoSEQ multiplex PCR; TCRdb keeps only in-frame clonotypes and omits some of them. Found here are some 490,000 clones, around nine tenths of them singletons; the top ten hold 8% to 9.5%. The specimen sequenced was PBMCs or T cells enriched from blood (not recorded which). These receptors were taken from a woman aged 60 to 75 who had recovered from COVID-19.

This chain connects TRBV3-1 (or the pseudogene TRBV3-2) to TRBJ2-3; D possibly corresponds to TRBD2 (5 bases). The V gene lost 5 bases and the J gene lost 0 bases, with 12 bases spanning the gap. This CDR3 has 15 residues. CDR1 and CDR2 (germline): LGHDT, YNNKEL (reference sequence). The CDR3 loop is CASSSPEDSTDTQYF. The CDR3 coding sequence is TGTGCCAGCAGCAGCCCGGAGGACAGCACAGATACGCAGTATTTT.

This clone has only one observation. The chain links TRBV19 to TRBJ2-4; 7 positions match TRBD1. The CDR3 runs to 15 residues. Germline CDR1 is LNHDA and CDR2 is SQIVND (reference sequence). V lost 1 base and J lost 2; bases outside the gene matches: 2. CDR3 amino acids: CASSIGQGTKNIQYF. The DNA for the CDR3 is TGTGCCAGTAGTATAGGACAGGGAACCAAAAACATTCAGTACTTC.

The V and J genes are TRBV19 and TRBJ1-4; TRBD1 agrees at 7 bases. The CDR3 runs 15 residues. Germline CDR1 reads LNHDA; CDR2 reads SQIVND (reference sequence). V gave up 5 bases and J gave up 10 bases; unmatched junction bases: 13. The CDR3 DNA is TGTGCCAGTAGTCACGGACAGGCGGGGACGGGAAAACTGTTTTTT. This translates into CASSHGQAGTGKLFF. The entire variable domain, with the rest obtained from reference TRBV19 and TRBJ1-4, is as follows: DGGITQSPKYLFRKEGQNVTLSCEQNLNHDAMYWYRQDPGQGLRLIYYSQIVNDFQKGDIAEGYSVSREKKESFPLTVTSAQKNPTAFYLCASSHGQAGTGKLFFGSGTQLSVL.

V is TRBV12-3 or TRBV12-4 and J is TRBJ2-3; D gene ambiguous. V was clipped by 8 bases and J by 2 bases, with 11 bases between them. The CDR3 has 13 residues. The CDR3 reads CASSVDLTDTQYF. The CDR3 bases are TGTGCCAGCTCTGTAGATCTCACAGATACGCAGTATTTT.

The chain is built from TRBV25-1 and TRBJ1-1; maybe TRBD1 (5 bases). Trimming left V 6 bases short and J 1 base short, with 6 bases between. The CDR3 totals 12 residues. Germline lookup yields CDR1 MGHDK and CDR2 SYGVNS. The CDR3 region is CASSQGNTEAFF. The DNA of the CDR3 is TGTGCCAGCAGCCAGGGGAACACTGAAGCTTTCTTT.

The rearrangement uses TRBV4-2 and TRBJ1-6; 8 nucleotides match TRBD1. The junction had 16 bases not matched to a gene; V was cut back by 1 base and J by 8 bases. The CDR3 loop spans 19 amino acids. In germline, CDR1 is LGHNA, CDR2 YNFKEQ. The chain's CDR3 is CASSQASGELDRVDSPLHF. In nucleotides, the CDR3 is TGTGCCAGCAGCCAAGCGAGTGGGGAGCTGGACAGGGTTGATTCACCCCTCCACTTT.

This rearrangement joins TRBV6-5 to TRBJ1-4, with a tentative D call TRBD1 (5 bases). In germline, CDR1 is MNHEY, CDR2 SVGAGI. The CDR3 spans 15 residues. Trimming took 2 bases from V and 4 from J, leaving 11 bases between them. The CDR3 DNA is TGTGCCAGCAGTTACCCGGCAGGGCTTAATGAAAAACTGTTTTTT. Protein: CASSYPAGLNEKLFF.

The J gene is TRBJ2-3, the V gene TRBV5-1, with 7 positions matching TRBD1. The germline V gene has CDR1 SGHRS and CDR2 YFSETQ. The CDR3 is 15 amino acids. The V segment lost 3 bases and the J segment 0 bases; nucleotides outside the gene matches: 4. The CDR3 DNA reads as TGCGCCAGCAGCTCCGGACAGGTCAGCACAGATACGCAGTATTTT. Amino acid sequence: CASSSGQVSTDTQYF.

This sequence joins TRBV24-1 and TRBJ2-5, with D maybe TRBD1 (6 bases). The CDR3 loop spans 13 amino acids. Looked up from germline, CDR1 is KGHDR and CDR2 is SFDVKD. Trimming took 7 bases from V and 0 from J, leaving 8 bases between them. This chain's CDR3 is CATRGQNQETQYF. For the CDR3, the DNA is TGTGCCACCAGAGGACAGAACCAAGAGACCCAGTACTTC.

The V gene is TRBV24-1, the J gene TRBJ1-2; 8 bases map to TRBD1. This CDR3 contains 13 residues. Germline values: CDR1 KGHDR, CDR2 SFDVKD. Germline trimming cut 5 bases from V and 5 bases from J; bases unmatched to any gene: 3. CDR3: CATSVDRGYGYTF. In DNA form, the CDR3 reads TGTGCCACCAGTGTTGACAGGGGATATGGCTACACCTTC.

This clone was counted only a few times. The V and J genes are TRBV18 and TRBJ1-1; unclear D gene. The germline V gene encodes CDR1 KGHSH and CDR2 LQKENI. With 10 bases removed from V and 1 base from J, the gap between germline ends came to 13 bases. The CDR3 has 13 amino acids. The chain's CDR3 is CATSVTKNTEAFF. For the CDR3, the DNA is TGTGCCACCTCTGTTACAAAGAACACTGAAGCTTTCTTT. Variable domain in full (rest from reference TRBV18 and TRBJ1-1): NAGVMQNPRHLVRRRGQEARLRCSPMKGHSHVYWYRQLPEEGLKFMVYLQKENIIDESGMPKERFSAEFPKEGPSILRIQQVVRGDSAAYFCATSVTKNTEAFFGQGTRLTVV.

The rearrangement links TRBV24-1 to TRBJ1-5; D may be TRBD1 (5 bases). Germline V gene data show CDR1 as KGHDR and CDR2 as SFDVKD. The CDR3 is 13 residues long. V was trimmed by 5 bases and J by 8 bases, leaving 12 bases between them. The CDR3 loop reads CATSAQGIKPQHF. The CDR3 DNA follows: TGTGCCACCAGTGCGCAGGGAATAAAGCCCCAGCATTTT.

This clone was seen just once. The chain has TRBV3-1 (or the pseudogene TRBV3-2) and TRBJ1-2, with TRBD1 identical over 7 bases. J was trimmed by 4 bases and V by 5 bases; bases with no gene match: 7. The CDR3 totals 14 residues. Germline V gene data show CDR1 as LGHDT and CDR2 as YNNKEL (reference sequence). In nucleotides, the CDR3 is TGTGCCAGCAGCGGAGACAGGGCGGGCTATGGCTACACCTTC. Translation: CASSGDRAGYGYTF.

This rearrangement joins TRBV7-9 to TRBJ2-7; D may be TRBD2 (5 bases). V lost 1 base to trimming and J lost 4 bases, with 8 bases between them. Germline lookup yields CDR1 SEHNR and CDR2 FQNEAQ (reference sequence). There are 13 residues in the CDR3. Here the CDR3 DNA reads TGTGCCAGCAGCTTAGTATCGGGGTACGAGCAGTACTTC. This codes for CASSLVSGYEQYF. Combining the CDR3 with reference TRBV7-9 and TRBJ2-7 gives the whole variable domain DTGVSQNPRHKITKRGQNVTFRCDPISEHNRLYWYRQTLGQGPEFLTYFQNEAQLEKSRLLSDRFSAERPKGSFSTLEIQRTEQGDSAMYLCASSLVSGYEQYFGPGTRLTVT.

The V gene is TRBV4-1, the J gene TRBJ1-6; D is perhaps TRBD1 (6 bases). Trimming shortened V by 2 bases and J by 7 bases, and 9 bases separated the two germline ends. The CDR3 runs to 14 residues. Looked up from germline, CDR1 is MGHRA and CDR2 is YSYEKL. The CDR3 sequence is CASSQPDRNSPLHF. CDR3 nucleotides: TGCGCCAGCAGCCAACCTGACAGGAATTCACCCCTCCACTTT.

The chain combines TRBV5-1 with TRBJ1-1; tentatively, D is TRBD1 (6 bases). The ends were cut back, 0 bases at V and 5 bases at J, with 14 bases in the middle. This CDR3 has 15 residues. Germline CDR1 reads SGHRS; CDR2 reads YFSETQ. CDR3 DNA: TGCGCCAGCAGCTTGGCGGGACATTCGGGGACTGAAGCTTTCTTT. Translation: CASSLAGHSGTEAFF. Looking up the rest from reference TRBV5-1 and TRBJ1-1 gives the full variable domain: KAGVTQTPRYLIKTRGQQVTLSCSPISGHRSVSWYQQTPGQGLQFLFEYFSETQRNKGNFPGRFSGRQFSNSRSEMNVSTLELGDSALYLCASSLAGHSGTEAFFGQGTRLTVV.

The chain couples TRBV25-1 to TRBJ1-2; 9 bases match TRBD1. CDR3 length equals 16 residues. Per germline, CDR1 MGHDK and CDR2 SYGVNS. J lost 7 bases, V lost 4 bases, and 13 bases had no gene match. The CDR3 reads CASSGSGQGSSGGYTF. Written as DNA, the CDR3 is TGTGCCAGCAGTGGGTCTGGACAGGGGAGTTCAGGTGGCTACACCTTC.

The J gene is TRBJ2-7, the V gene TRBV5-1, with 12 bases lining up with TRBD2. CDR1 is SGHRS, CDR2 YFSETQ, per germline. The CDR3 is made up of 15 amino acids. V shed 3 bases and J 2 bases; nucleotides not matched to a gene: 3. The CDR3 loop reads CASSSGLAGTYEQYV. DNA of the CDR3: TGCGCCAGCAGCTCGGGACTAGCGGGCACCTACGAGCAGTACGTC.

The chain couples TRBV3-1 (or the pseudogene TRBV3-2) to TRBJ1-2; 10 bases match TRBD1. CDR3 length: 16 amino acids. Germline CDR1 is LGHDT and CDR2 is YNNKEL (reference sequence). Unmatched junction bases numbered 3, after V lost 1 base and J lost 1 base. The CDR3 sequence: CASSQVGTGVNYGYTF. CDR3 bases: TGTGCCAGCAGCCAAGTGGGGACAGGGGTTAACTATGGCTACACCTTC.

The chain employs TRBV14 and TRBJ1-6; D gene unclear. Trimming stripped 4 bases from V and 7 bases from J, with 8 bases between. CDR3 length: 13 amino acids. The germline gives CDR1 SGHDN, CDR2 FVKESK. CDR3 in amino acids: CASSPSRNSPLHF. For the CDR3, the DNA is TGTGCCAGCAGCCCCTCACGGAATTCACCCCTCCACTTT.